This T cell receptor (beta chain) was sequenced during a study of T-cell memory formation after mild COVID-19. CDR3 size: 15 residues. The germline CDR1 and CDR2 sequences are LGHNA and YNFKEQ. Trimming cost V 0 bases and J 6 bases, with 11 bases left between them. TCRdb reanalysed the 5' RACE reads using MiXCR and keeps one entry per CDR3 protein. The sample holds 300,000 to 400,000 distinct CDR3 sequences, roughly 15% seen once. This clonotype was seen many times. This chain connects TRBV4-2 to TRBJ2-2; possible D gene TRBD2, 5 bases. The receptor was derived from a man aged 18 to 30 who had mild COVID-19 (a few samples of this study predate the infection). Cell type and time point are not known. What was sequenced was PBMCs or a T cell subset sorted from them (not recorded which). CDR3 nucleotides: TGTGCCAGCAGCCAAGAAGGAGGTGGGGCCGGGGAGCTGTTTTTT. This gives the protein CASSQEGGGAGELFF.